One sample yielded the 15 T cell receptor beta chains listed below, sequenced in a study of cytomegalovirus exposure and HLA in healthy donors. Use of 60 Vbeta and 13 Jbeta primers characterized the PCR. Libraries were prepared by immunoSEQ multiplex PCR; TCRdb keeps only in-frame clonotypes and omits some of them. The sample consists of about 190,000 clones, more than 65% of them appearing once. Input material: PBMCs. The receptors shown here come from a woman aged 30 to 39 in good health and CMV-seropositive.

The CDR3 region has the DNA TGTGCCAGCAGGTGGGGACTAGCGGGAGGTAGGTACAATGAGCAGTTCTTC. Translating gives CASRWGLAGGRYNEQFF. The chain employs TRBV5-8 and TRBJ2-1; 15 bases align to TRBD2. The V segment lost 5 bases and the J segment 4 bases; nucleotides outside the gene matches: 7. Germline lookup yields CDR1 SGHTS and CDR2 YDEGEE. This CDR3 is 17 amino acids long.

This clone was counted many times. The V and J genes are TRBV5-4 and TRBJ1-1; 9 nucleotides align to TRBD1. CDR3 length: 17 residues. Per germline, CDR1 SGHNT and CDR2 YYREEE (reference sequence). The V gene end was trimmed by 3 bases and the J gene end by 0 bases; junction bases not matched to a gene: 9. The chain's CDR3 is CASSSPDRGRMNTEAFF. The CDR3 coding sequence is TGTGCCAGCAGCTCTCCGGACAGGGGTCGAATGAACACTGAAGCTTTCTTT. Together with reference TRBV5-4 and TRBJ1-1, the CDR3 gives the full variable domain: ETGVTQSPTHLIKTRGQQVTLRCSSQSGHNTVSWYQQALGQGPQFIFQYYREEENGRGNFPPRFSGLQFPNYSSELNVNALELDDSALYLCASSSPDRGRMNTEAFFGQGTRLTVV.

V usage is TRBV16 and J usage is TRBJ1-5, with D tentatively TRBD1 (5 bases). The length of the CDR3 is 15 residues. Germline assignment: CDR1 KGHSY and CDR2 FQNENV. Trimming pared 0 bases from V and 4 bases from J, leaving 10 bases between. The CDR3 coding sequence is TGTGCCAGCAGCCAATCTCGGGGGGGGAATCAGCCCCAGCATTTT. Translation gives CASSQSRGGNQPQHF.

This clone was counted a few times. The chain links TRBV28 to TRBJ2-7, with D maybe TRBD1 (6 bases). This CDR3 spans 15 amino acids. Trimming took off 6 bases at V and 3 bases at J, with 18 bases between the two ends. The germline V gene has CDR1 MDHEN and CDR2 SYDVKM. This CDR3 is CASSSGTINNYEQYF. In DNA form, the CDR3 reads TGTGCCAGCAGCTCAGGGACAATTAACAACTACGAGCAGTACTTC. Full variable domain (outside the CDR3, taken from reference TRBV28 and TRBJ2-7): DVKVTQSSRYLVKRTGEKVFLECVQDMDHENMFWYRQDPGLGLRLIYFSYDVKMKEKGDIPEGYSVSREKKERFSLILESASTNQTSMYLCASSSGTINNYEQYFGPGTRLTVT.

The chain employs TRBV6-1 and TRBJ1-2; 9 bases are a match to TRBD1. V was clipped by 0 bases and J by 6 bases; unmatched bases: 5. The germline V gene has CDR1 MNHNS and CDR2 SASEGT. The CDR3 covers 15 residues. CDR3 sequence reads: CASSEAPDRGDGYTF. Here the CDR3 DNA reads TGTGCCAGCAGTGAAGCTCCGGACAGGGGAGATGGCTACACCTTC.

As to this clone: One end of the junction does not line up with germline, which may come from a read error. The chain is built from TRBV7-9 and TRBJ2-7; TRBD2 aligns across 16 bases. Looked up from germline, CDR1 is SEHNR and CDR2 is FQNEAQ (reference sequence). The CDR3 has 17 amino acids. The CDR3 sequence: CSSSLTGTSGRVYEQYF. DNA of the CDR3: TGTTCCAGCAGCCTGACTGGGACTAGCGGGAGGGTCTACGAGCAGTACTTC. Based on the CDR3 plus reference TRBV7-9 and TRBJ2-7, the full variable domain is DTGVSQNPRHKITKRGQNVTFRCDPISEHNRLYWYRQTLGQGPEFLTYFQNEAQLEKSRLLSDRFSAERPKGSFSTLEIQRTEQGDSAMYLCSSSLTGTSGRVYEQYFGPGTRLTVT.

As concerns this clone: Different DNA sequences within this sample yield the same CDR3. The genes are TRBV9 and TRBJ2-3; D gene ambiguous. This CDR3 region has 15 residues. Per the germline V gene, CDR1 is SGDLS and CDR2 is YYNGEE. V gave up 0 bases and J gave up 0 bases, with 8 bases separating them. The CDR3 loop reads CASSVGTASTDTQYF. The CDR3 bases are TGTGCCAGCAGCGTAGGCACAGCTAGCACAGATACGCAGTATTTT.

The chain is built from TRBV25-1 and TRBJ2-1; 7 nucleotides match TRBD2. Germline V gives CDR1 MGHDK, CDR2 SYGVNS. CDR3 length equals 18 residues. After removal of 1 base from V and 6 bases from J, the junction contained 15 bases not matched to a gene. CDR3 amino acids: CASSESDPATSRPNEQFF. The CDR3, as DNA: TGTGCCAGCAGTGAATCGGACCCCGCGACTAGCAGGCCCAATGAGCAGTTCTTC.

This chain links TRBV7-2 with TRBJ2-7; 11 positions match TRBD2. Germline CDR1 SGHTA, CDR2 FQGNSA. The V gene end was trimmed by 3 bases and the J gene end by 4 bases; junction bases not matched to a gene: 5. This CDR3 has 15 residues. CDR3 amino acids: CASSFVAGGSYEQYF. CDR3 in DNA: TGTGCCAGCAGCTTCGTAGCGGGAGGGTCGTACGAGCAGTACTTC. The full variable domain, in which reference TRBV7-2 and TRBJ2-7 provide the parts outside the CDR3, is GAGVSQSPSNKVTEKGKDVELRCDPISGHTALYWYRQSLGQGLEFLIYFQGNSAPDKSGLPSDRFSAERTGGSVSTLTIQRTQQEDSAVYLCASSFVAGGSYEQYFGPGTRLTVT.

The V and J genes are TRBV5-1 and TRBJ1-1; D is unresolved. Per the germline V gene, CDR1 is SGHRS and CDR2 is YFSETQ. The CDR3 covers 14 residues. The ends were cut back, 0 bases at V and 0 bases at J, with 6 bases in the middle. This CDR3 is CASSLDGMNTEAFF. The CDR3 DNA reads as TGCGCCAGCAGCTTGGATGGCATGAACACTGAAGCTTTCTTT.

The genes are TRBV2 and TRBJ2-1; 13 bases agree with TRBD2. CDR1 is SNHLY and CDR2 is FYNNEI in the germline V gene. V gave up 7 bases and J gave up 8 bases; unmatched junction bases: 8. The CDR3 runs to 15 residues. The CDR3 region has the DNA TGTGCCAGCAATTCGAGGACTAGCGGGAGCCATGAGCAGTTCTTC. Translation gives CASNSRTSGSHEQFF. Together with reference TRBV2 and TRBJ2-1, the CDR3 gives the full variable domain: EPEVTQTPSHQVTQMGQEVILRCVPISNHLYFYWYRQILGQKVEFLVSFYNNEISEKSEIFDDQFSVERPDGSNFTLKIRSTKLEDSAMYFCASNSRTSGSHEQFFGPGTRLTVL.

The chain uses TRBV9 and TRBJ2-7, with D tentatively TRBD1 (6 bases). V lost 0 bases and J lost 2, with 9 bases in between. Germline V gene sequence: CDR1 SGDLS, CDR2 YYNGEE. The CDR3 loop spans 14 amino acids. The chain's CDR3 is CASSVGNRAYEQYF. In DNA, the CDR3 is TGTGCCAGCAGCGTAGGAAACAGGGCCTACGAGCAGTACTTC.

CDR3 protein: CASSSPRQGNEKLFF. CDR3 bases: TGTGCCAGCAGTTCCCCAAGACAGGGGAATGAAAAACTGTTTTTT. The rearrangement uses TRBV28 and TRBJ1-4; 8 nucleotides align to TRBD1. V shed 4 bases and J 5 bases; nucleotides not matched to a gene: 6. Per germline, CDR1 MDHEN and CDR2 SYDVKM. The CDR3 has 15 residues. Together with reference TRBV28 and TRBJ1-4, the CDR3 gives the full variable domain: DVKVTQSSRYLVKRTGEKVFLECVQDMDHENMFWYRQDPGLGLRLIYFSYDVKMKEKGDIPEGYSVSREKKERFSLILESASTNQTSMYLCASSSPRQGNEKLFFGSGTQLSVL.

This CDR3 is CASSSGSFYEKLFF. For the CDR3, the DNA is TGCGCCAGCAGTTCCGGGTCCTTTTATGAAAAACTGTTTTTT. V usage is TRBV4-1 and J usage is TRBJ1-4; D uncertain. CDR3 length: 14 amino acids. Trimming left V 6 bases short and J 6 bases short, with 14 bases between. Germline loops: CDR1 MGHRA, CDR2 YSYEKL.

The rearrangement links TRBV29-1 to TRBJ2-2; 8 bases are shared with TRBD2. CDR1 and CDR2 (germline): SQVTM, ANQGSEA. This CDR3 has 14 residues. Losses at the gene ends were 1 base for V and 4 bases for J; bases not matched to a gene: 2. The CDR3 protein is CSVEAGGVTGELFF. In nucleotides, the CDR3 is TGCAGCGTTGAAGCGGGAGGGGTCACCGGGGAGCTGTTTTTT.